These T cell receptor beta chains were read from a single sample in a study of blood T cell repertoires in COVID-19. This table comes from immunoSEQ multiplex PCR, and its TCRdb copy is limited to in-frame clones, with some not included. The table records roughly 86,000 clones, 91% of them present only once. Sequenced: peripheral blood. These receptors were collected from a woman between 50 and 59 years old in a cohort sampled during active COVID-19. CDR3s include the opening cysteine and the closing phenylalanine or tryptophan. The D gene is left open where the match is weak. Rows give clone size only sometimes, using once, few, many, or a class for an expanded clone.

V,J,size,D,DNA,CDR3
TRBV18,TRBJ2-7,-,-,TGTGCCAGCTCACCTGGACAGCTCTACGAGCAGTACTTC,CASSPGQLYEQYF
TRBV11-2,TRBJ2-7,-,-,TGTGCCAGCAGCCCCAGGGTCGAGCAGTACTTC,CASSPRVEQYF
TRBV7-8,TRBJ1-4,-,-,TGTGCCAGCGCAGGGTCAACTAATGAAAAACTGTTTTTT,CASAGSTNEKLFF
TRBV5-1,TRBJ2-7,-,TRBD2,TGCGCCAGCAGCTTTAGCGGGACCTCCTACGAGCAGTACTTC,CASSFSGTSYEQYF
TRBV3-1/TRBV3-2,TRBJ2-5,-,TRBD2,TGTGCCAGCAGCCAAGATACGACTAGCGGGTCAGAGACCCAGTACTTC,CASSQDTTSGSETQYF
TRBV5-1,TRBJ1-1,-,-,TGCGCCAGCAGCTTGTACTTGGGGCAAGGGAACACTGAAGCTTTCTTT,CASSLYLGQGNTEAFF
TRBV10-3,TRBJ2-7,once,TRBD1,TGTGCCACCGGGACAGAGTACGAGCAGTACTTC,CATGTEYEQYF
TRBV5-4,TRBJ2-1,-,TRBD2,TGTGCCAGCAGACAAAGCGGGAGCGGGGGGCGGGGTGAGCAGTTCTTC,CASRQSGSGGRGEQFF
TRBV19,TRBJ1-1,-,TRBD1,TGTGCCAGCCGGACAGGGCCGAACACTGAAGCTTTCTTT,CASRTGPNTEAFF
TRBV4-1,TRBJ2-7,once,-,TGCGCCAGCAGCCAGGGACACATGACACTATACACCTACGAGCAGTACTTC,CASSQGHMTLYTYEQYF
TRBV12-3/TRBV12-4,TRBJ1-6,-,-,TGTGCCAGCAGCCGACACATCTCACCCCTCCACTTT,CASSRHISPLHF
TRBV6-5,TRBJ1-6,-,TRBD1,TGTGCCAGCACTAAGGACAGGGAGATTTCACCCCTCCACTTT,CASTKDREISPLHF
TRBV6-2/TRBV6-3,TRBJ2-5,-,TRBD1,TGTGCCAGCAGCTCACAGGGGTGGACCCAGTACTTC,CASSSQGWTQYF
TRBV19,TRBJ1-2,-,-,TGTGCCAGTAGTCGAGATGGCTACACCTTC,CASSRDGYTF
TRBV10-1,TRBJ2-2,once,-,TGCGCCAGCAGTGAAGCAGGGAGGACCGGGGAGCTGTTTTTT,CASSEAGRTGELFF
TRBV6-5,TRBJ1-1,-,-,TGTGCCACCCATGAGAAGGGGAAAAACACTGAAGCTTTCTTT,CATHEKGKNTEAFF
TRBV10-3,TRBJ2-6,once,-,TGTGCCATCAGTGAGACAGAGACACGAAACTCTGGGGCCAACGTCCTGACTTTC,CAISETETRNSGANVLTF
TRBV7-9,TRBJ1-2,-,TRBD1,TGTGCCAGCAGCTTGGGGGACAGGGACTTCGACCTCTATGGCTACACCTTC,CASSLGDRDFDLYGYTF
TRBV5-1,TRBJ2-3,-,TRBD2,TGCGCCAGCAGCTTTAGCGGGGGCAGCACAGATACGCAGTATTTT,CASSFSGGSTDTQYF
TRBV4-1,TRBJ2-2,-,-,TGCGCCAGCAGCCTTGGTTCTGCGGGCGCGGGCACCGGGGAGCTGTTTTTT,CASSLGSAGAGTGELFF
TRBV6-5,TRBJ1-2,-,-,TGTGCCAGCAGGACTGGGGGGGATCATGGCTACACCTTC,CASRTGGDHGYTF
TRBV15,TRBJ2-3,-,TRBD2,TGTGCCACCAGCAGCACCAAGGGTAGCGGGAGGGGGCACGTCACGCAGTATTTT,CATSSTKGSGRGHVTQYF
TRBV30,TRBJ2-7,-,TRBD1,TGTGCCTGGAGTGTACCCGGGACAGGGGGCGAGCAGTACTTC,CAWSVPGTGGEQYF
TRBV7-9,TRBJ2-7,-,-,TGTGCCAGCAGCCCCATTGGTTTTGAAATGAGCTCCTACGAGCAGTACTTC,CASSPIGFEMSSYEQYF
TRBV18,TRBJ1-4,-,-,TGTGCCAGCTCACCCGTCATTGGACAGCCTAATGAAAAACTGTTTTTT,CASSPVIGQPNEKLFF
TRBV4-1,TRBJ2-2,-,TRBD1,TGCGCCAGCAGCCAACTCCTATGGGGACAGGGTTACGGGGAGCTGTTTTTT,CASSQLLWGQGYGELFF
TRBV19,TRBJ2-3,-,-,TGTGCCAGTGCCAGGGCCACAGATACGCAGTATTTT,CASARATDTQYF
TRBV19,TRBJ1-5,-,-,TGTGCCAGTAGTATGTGGGGGGTTCAGCCCCAGCATTTT,CASSMWGVQPQHF
TRBV3-1/TRBV3-2,TRBJ1-4,-,TRBD1,TGTGCCAGCAGCAAGGGACAGGGGTGGGGCGGCGGACTGTTTTTT,CASSKGQGWGGGLFF
TRBV7-2,TRBJ1-5,-,-,TGTGCCAGCAGCTCACGACCCGACAGAGATCAGCCCCAGCATTTT,CASSSRPDRDQPQHF
TRBV6-5,TRBJ2-1,-,-,TGTGCCAGCAGTTACTCGAGAGGTGGGAATGAGCAGTTCTTC,CASSYSRGGNEQFF
TRBV10-2,TRBJ2-2,-,TRBD2,TGCGCCAGCAGTGAGTCGTTCCTAGCGGGAACCGGGGAGCTGTTTTTT,CASSESFLAGTGELFF
TRBV6-6,TRBJ2-5,once,-,TGTGCCAGCTTAAATACTAGGCAGGAGACCCAGTACTTC,CASLNTRQETQYF